This T cell receptor (beta chain) comes out of a study of blood T cell repertoires in COVID-19. V lost 5 bases, J lost 4 bases, and 17 bases lay in between. This CDR3 is built from 15 residues. Germline V gene lookup returns CDR1 SGHTA and CDR2 FQGTGA. TCRdb keeps only in-frame clones here, not all; method: immunoSEQ multiplex PCR. The top ten clones hold less than 4.5% of a sample with roughly 230,000 clones, around 92% of them seen once. The source of this sequence is a woman under 40 with acute COVID-19. Sequences were obtained from PBMCs or T cells enriched from blood (not recorded which). The J gene is TRBJ1-1, the V gene TRBV7-3; D is perhaps TRBD1 (5 bases). The CDR3 DNA follows: TGTGCCAGCAGCCCCCGTGGGGGGGGGAGCACTGAAGCTTTCTTT. Residues: CASSPRGGGSTEAFF.